These 16 T cell receptor beta chains share one sample of origin, sequenced in a study of blood T cell repertoires in COVID-19. Clones were sequenced by immunoSEQ multiplex PCR, and TCRdb holds only the in-frame ones, with some missing. In the table there are 150,000 to 200,000 clones, about 86% of which are singletons. The sequenced sample was peripheral blood. Source of these receptors: a woman aged 55-70 years with COVID-19, enrolled during active disease.

The rearrangement joins TRBV5-4 to TRBJ2-5; TRBD2 aligns across 13 bases. Trimming took 4 bases from V and 5 from J; bases not matched to a gene: 14. This CDR3 has 18 residues. The V gene's germline CDR1 is SGHNT and CDR2 YYREEE (reference sequence). The DNA for the CDR3 is TGTGCCAGCAGCCCCGTGGTTCCCGGACTAGCGGGAGAGGAGACCCAGTACTTC. As protein: CASSPVVPGLAGEETQYF.

V and J are TRBV24-1 and TRBJ2-1, with D tentatively TRBD2 (5 bases). CDR3 length: 13 amino acids. Trimming removed 9 bases from V and 8 bases from J, with 16 bases in between. The germline CDR1 and CDR2 sequences are KGHDR and SFDVKD. CDR3 DNA: TGTGCCACCCGGAACGGACTTCTGGATGAGCAGTTCTTC. Translation: CATRNGLLDEQFF.

This clone was observed many times. The gene calls are TRBV30 and TRBJ1-2; TRBD1 agrees at 8 bases. Germline loops: CDR1 GTSNPN, CDR2 SVGIG (reference sequence). This CDR3 comprises 12 residues. The ends lost 4 bases at V and 8 bases at J; junction bases unmatched: 6. CDR3 nucleotide sequence: TGTGCCTGGACCAGGGGGCGCGGCGGCTACACCTTC. It yields the protein CAWTRGRGGYTF.

This clone was detected once. The DNA of the CDR3 is TGTGCCAGCAGCTTAGCGGCTCTCGACACTGAAGCTTTCTTT. Its protein is CASSLAALDTEAFF. The V gene is TRBV7-6, the J gene TRBJ1-1; D is unresolved. Trimming removed 0 bases from V and 3 bases from J, with 8 bases in between. Germline V gene data show CDR1 as SGHVS and CDR2 as FNYEAQ. This CDR3 is 14 amino acids long.

The chain recombines TRBV13 with TRBJ2-5; D remains ambiguous. Germline values: CDR1 PRHDT, CDR2 FYEKMQ (reference sequence). CDR3 length equals 13 residues. Trimming shortened V by 1 base and J by 4 bases, and 7 bases separated the two germline ends. The chain's CDR3 is CASSLDLGETQYF. The CDR3 bases are TGTGCCAGCAGCTTAGATCTCGGAGAGACCCAGTACTTC.

This clone came up once. The chain uses TRBV15 and TRBJ2-1; D remains unclear. Germline V gene lookup returns CDR1 LNHNV and CDR2 YYDKDF (reference sequence). The CDR3 length is 18 residues. Trimming took off 1 base at V and 2 bases at J, with 18 bases between the two ends. The CDR3, as DNA: TGTGCCACCAGCAGAGGAGCGACTCCCGTTTTAACCTACAATGAGCAGTTCTTC. It specifies CATSRGATPVLTYNEQFF. Complete variable domain (other parts from reference TRBV15 and TRBJ2-1): DAMVIQNPRYQVTQFGKPVTLSCSQTLNHNVMYWYQQKSSQAPKLLFHYYDKDFNNEADTPDNFQSRRPNTSFCFLDIRSPGLGDTAMYLCATSRGATPVLTYNEQFFGPGTRLTVL.

This clone occurred once. This sequence joins TRBV30 and TRBJ1-5; no clear D. Trimming left V 0 bases short and J 6 bases short, with 15 bases between. Germline CDR1 and CDR2: GTSNPN and SVGIG (reference sequence). The length of the CDR3 is 15 residues. The CDR3 here is CAWSVDAPGGQPQHF. For the CDR3, the DNA is TGTGCCTGGAGTGTCGATGCGCCAGGAGGTCAGCCCCAGCATTTT.

For this clone: Other DNA sequences within the sample encode an identical CDR3. This chain joins TRBV5-1 and TRBJ1-4; D not certain. V shed 2 bases and J shed 0 bases, with 5 bases lying between them. CDR3 length: 14 amino acids. The germline gives CDR1 SGHRS, CDR2 YFSETQ. For the CDR3, the DNA is TGCGCCAGCAGCTTTAGAGCAACTAATGAAAAACTGTTTTTT. It yields the protein CASSFRATNEKLFF.

The chain uses TRBV11-3 and TRBJ2-2; TRBD1 matches at 9 bases. V dropped 4 bases and J dropped 6; count of bases not matched to a gene: 6. The CDR3 has 15 residues. Looked up from germline, CDR1 is SGHNT and CDR2 is YENEEA. The DNA of the CDR3 is TGTGCCAGCAGCTCCGGGACAGGGTATTCCGGGGAGCTGTTTTTT. This encodes CASSSGTGYSGELFF.

V and J are TRBV7-3 and TRBJ2-3; 7 bases are a match to TRBD2. Germline loops: CDR1 SGHTA, CDR2 FQGTGA. This CDR3 comprises 17 residues. V shed 5 bases, J shed 2 bases, and the junction held 13 bases outside the gene matches. CDR3 sequence: CASSRGLASGSTDTQYF. DNA of the CDR3: TGTGCCAGCAGCCGCGGGTTGGCTAGCGGATCCACAGATACGCAGTATTTT.

CDR3 nucleotides: TGTGCCAGCAGCCATAACTCCCGGACAGGGCGCTATGGCTACACCTTC. Translating gives CASSHNSRTGRYGYTF. The chain employs TRBV3-1 (or the pseudogene TRBV3-2) and TRBJ1-2; 8 bases line up with TRBD1. Germline V lookup: CDR1 LGHDT, CDR2 YNNKEL (reference sequence). V lost 3 bases to trimming and J lost 4 bases; unmatched junction nucleotides: 10. The length of the CDR3 is 16 residues.

The chain couples TRBV7-2 to TRBJ2-7; D is unresolved. Trimming pared 5 bases from V and 6 bases from J, leaving 14 bases between. The CDR3 has 13 amino acids. In germline, CDR1 is SGHTA, CDR2 FQGNSA. CDR3 region: CASSKLPPPEQYF. CDR3 DNA sequence: TGTGCCAGCAGCAAGCTCCCCCCTCCCGAGCAGTACTTC.

This chain connects TRBV29-1 to TRBJ1-2; 9 bases line up with TRBD1. Germline CDR1 is SQVTM and CDR2 is ANQGSEA. With V trimmed by 5 bases and J by 8 bases, 6 bases remained unmatched. The CDR3 covers 12 residues. The CDR3 region is CSVRTGGGGYTF. CDR3 sequence (DNA): TGCAGCGTTCGAACAGGGGGCGGAGGCTACACCTTC.

This rearrangement joins TRBV15 to TRBJ2-4, with a possible D match to TRBD2 (6 bases). There are 15 residues in the CDR3. Germline-derived CDR1 and CDR2 are LNHNV and YYDKDF (reference sequence). Trimming shortened V by 0 bases and J by 8 bases, and 14 bases separated the two germline ends. CDR3 sequence: CATSRDRGTGDIQYF. CDR3 DNA: TGTGCCACCAGCAGAGATCGCGGCACGGGAGACATTCAGTACTTC.

This chain connects TRBV4-1 to TRBJ2-7; no clear D. Per germline, CDR1 MGHRA and CDR2 YSYEKL. This CDR3 spans 13 amino acids. Between the trimmed V and J ends, which lost 2 bases and 7 bases, there was a span of 12 bases. CDR3 DNA sequence: TGCGCCAGCAGCCAAAGCAGCAGGTCGGAGCAGTACTTC. It is translated as CASSQSSRSEQYF.

V and J are TRBV10-2 and TRBJ2-7, with D maybe TRBD2 (6 bases). The ends were cut back, 7 bases at V and 9 bases at J, with 19 bases in the middle. Looked up from germline, CDR1 is WSHSY and CDR2 is SAAADI. The CDR3 is 13 amino acids. CDR3: CASMGGVGLRQYF. CDR3 coding DNA: TGCGCCAGCATGGGGGGAGTAGGACTACGGCAGTACTTC.